These 22 T cell receptor beta chains were sequenced from one sample in a study of shared clonotypes between healthy human individuals. Assay: immunoSEQ multiplex PCR; the TCRdb copy retains only in-frame clones and omits some. The table records about 1 million clones, more than 65% of them present only once. The sample comprised memory CD4+ T cells sorted from blood. The sample's subset: CD45RA-negative fraction. These receptor sequences come from a man aged 18-30 years in good health.

This clone was counted a single time. This rearrangement joins TRBV29-1 to TRBJ1-5; tentatively, D is TRBD1 (5 bases). The V gene lost 5 bases and the J gene lost 2 bases, with 10 bases spanning the gap. This CDR3 is built from 13 residues. Per the germline V gene, CDR1 is SQVTM and CDR2 is ANQGSEA. The CDR3 is CSVSAGRNQPQHF. Written as DNA, the CDR3 is TGCAGCGTTTCAGCGGGACGCAATCAGCCCCAGCATTTT.

The V and J genes are TRBV18 and TRBJ1-6; TRBD1 matches at 9 bases. CDR3 length: 15 amino acids. The V segment lost 5 bases and the J segment 7 bases; nucleotides outside the gene matches: 6. CDR1 is KGHSH, CDR2 LQKENI, per germline. The CDR3 nucleotides read TGTGCCAGCTCATCCTCCGGGACAGGGAATTCACCCCTCCACTTT. Its protein product is CASSSSGTGNSPLHF.

In this sample, this clone turned up a few times. Other DNA sequences in the sample encode the same CDR3. The chain joins TRBV5-1 to TRBJ2-2, with D perhaps matching TRBD1 (5 bases). Trimming stripped 3 bases from V and 5 bases from J, with 14 bases between. CDR1 is SGHRS, CDR2 YFSETQ, per germline. This CDR3 region has 15 residues. CDR3 region: CASSSDRGTTGELFF. The CDR3 region has the DNA TGCGCCAGCAGCTCAGATAGGGGTACAACCGGGGAGCTGTTTTTT.

Comments on this clone: At one of its ends the junction is not consistent with the germline gene, which may arise from a read error. The chain combines TRBV7-7 with TRBJ2-5; D may be TRBD2 (6 bases). The germline CDR1 and CDR2 sequences are SSHAT and FNYEAQ (reference sequence). This CDR3 has 14 amino acids. The CDR3 sequence is CASSLGGSGETQYF. CDR3 bases: TGTGCTAGCAGCTTAGGAGGGAGCGGGGAGACCCAGTACTTC.

This sequence joins TRBV5-1 and TRBJ2-5; 7 bases fit TRBD1. J lost 5 bases, V lost 5 bases, and 9 bases had no gene match. The length of the CDR3 is 14 residues. Germline CDR1 SGHRS, CDR2 YFSETQ. This chain's CDR3 is CASSSLGGGETQYF. CDR3 bases: TGCGCCAGCAGTTCGTTAGGGGGCGGTGAGACCCAGTACTTC.

The chain recombines TRBV28 with TRBJ1-5; D gene uncertain. The CDR3 consists of 12 residues. Germline CDR1 is MDHEN and CDR2 is SYDVKM. Trimming took 5 bases from V and 6 from J, leaving 8 bases between them. CDR3 DNA: TGTGCCAGCAGTCTAAATCTTCAGCCCCAGCATTTT. Its translation: CASSLNLQPQHF.

The gene calls are TRBV7-2 and TRBJ2-1; 9 positions match TRBD1. V lost 5 bases and J lost 15; bases outside the gene matches: 8. CDR1 SGHTA and CDR2 FQGNSA come from the germline V gene. There are 12 residues in the CDR3. The CDR3 loop is CASSTGQGMRFF. CDR3 nucleotide sequence: TGTGCCAGCAGCACCGGACAGGGGATGAGGTTCTTC.

Points on this clone: This specimen includes other DNA sequences encoding the same CDR3. V and J are TRBV5-1 and TRBJ2-5; 7 positions agree with TRBD2. Looked up from germline, CDR1 is SGHRS and CDR2 is YFSETQ. CDR3 size: 15 residues. J lost 4 bases, V lost 0 bases, and 6 bases had no gene match. In DNA form, the CDR3 reads TGCGCCAGCAGCTTGGTGGCTAGCGGTGGAGAGACCCAGTACTTC. It codes for CASSLVASGGETQYF.

V and J are TRBV7-6 and TRBJ2-1; maybe TRBD1 (6 bases). Trimming stripped 3 bases from V and 3 bases from J, with 9 bases between. Germline lookup yields CDR1 SGHVS and CDR2 FNYEAQ. The CDR3 has 14 amino acids. The CDR3 spells CASSFQGSYNEQFF. The CDR3 nucleotides read TGTGCCAGCAGCTTTCAGGGGAGCTACAATGAGCAGTTCTTC. The full variable domain, completed using reference TRBV7-6 and TRBJ2-1, is GAGVSQSPRYKVTKRGQDVALRCDPISGHVSLYWYRQALGQGPEFLTYFNYEAQQDKSGLPNDRFSAERPEGSISTLTIQRTEQRDSAMYRCASSFQGSYNEQFFGPGTRLTVL.

The rearrangement uses TRBV4-3 and TRBJ2-1; TRBD2 matches at 10 bases. V trimming: 0 bases; J trimming: 6 bases; junction bases outside the gene matches: 8. This CDR3 contains 17 residues. Looked up from germline, CDR1 is LGHNA and CDR2 is YSLEER. This CDR3 reads CASSQEVGLAGVNEQFF. The CDR3 bases are TGCGCCAGCAGCCAAGAAGTCGGGCTAGCGGGAGTCAATGAGCAGTTCTTC.

This clone was seen a single time. Additional DNA sequences in this sample encode the identical CDR3. The chain is built from TRBV30 and TRBJ1-2; the match to TRBD1 covers 7 bases. After removal of 2 bases from V and 3 bases from J, the junction contained 0 bases not matched to a gene. Per the germline V gene, CDR1 is GTSNPN and CDR2 is SVGIG (reference sequence). This CDR3 comprises 12 residues. CDR3 amino acids: CAWSTGDYGYTF. The CDR3 nucleotides are TGTGCCTGGAGTACAGGGGACTATGGCTACACCTTC.

In regard to this clone: This probably arose from a read error, given a far larger clone one base away. Other DNA variants within this sample encode the same CDR3. The rearrangement links TRBV5-6 to TRBJ1-1; D may be TRBD1 (5 bases). CDR1 and CDR2 from the germline V gene are SGHDT and YYEEEE. V gave up 1 base and J gave up 7 bases, with 14 bases separating them. CDR3 size: 14 residues. In DNA, the CDR3 is TGTGCCAGCAGCTTGTCAGGGTCCCTGAATGAAGCTTTCTTT. Its translation is CASSLSGSLNEAFF. The full variable domain, its missing parts supplied by reference TRBV5-6 and TRBJ1-1, is DAGVTQSPTHLIKTRGQQVTLRCSPKSGHDTVSWYQQALGQGPQFIFQYYEEEERQRGNFPDRFSGHQFPNYSSELNVNALLLGDSALYLCASSLSGSLNEAFFGQGTRLTVV.

The chain links TRBV5-6 to TRBJ1-5, with D unclear. The CDR3 is made up of 14 amino acids. Germline values: CDR1 SGHDT, CDR2 YYEEEE. The V and J ends lost 2 bases and 4 bases respectively, with 10 bases between them. CDR3 in DNA: TGTGCCAGCAGCTTTGGTGGCGAAAATCAGCCCCAGCATTTT. Amino acids: CASSFGGENQPQHF.

The rearrangement uses TRBV6-6 and TRBJ2-7; perhaps TRBD1 as D (6 bases). Germline V lookup: CDR1 MNHNY, CDR2 SVGAGI (reference sequence). Trimming removed 6 bases from V and 8 bases from J, with 14 bases in between. The CDR3 length is 12 residues. The CDR3, as DNA: TGTGCCAGCAGCGACAGGCTCTCGAAGCAGTACTTC. It yields the protein CASSDRLSKQYF.

This clone was observed a single time. The genes are TRBV27 and TRBJ1-6, with 8 bases lining up with TRBD1. Germline V lookup: CDR1 MNHEY, CDR2 SMNVEV (reference sequence). This CDR3 comprises 17 residues. V shed 7 bases, J shed 9 bases, and the junction held 17 bases outside the gene matches. CDR3 sequence: CASTYKAGTGLLSPLHF. CDR3 nucleotides: TGTGCCAGCACATATAAGGCCGGGACAGGACTGCTTTCACCCCTCCACTTT.

The chain links TRBV9 to TRBJ1-3; D is undetermined. CDR1 and CDR2 from the germline V gene are SGDLS and YYNGEE. The CDR3 extends over 18 amino acids. Trimming took 4 bases from V and 2 from J, leaving 22 bases between them. CDR3 sequence: CASSSTSYTQRAGNTIYF. CDR3 nucleotides: TGTGCCAGCAGCTCCACGTCTTATACTCAGCGGGCTGGAAACACCATATATTTT.

The chain couples TRBV19 to TRBJ2-1; 14 nucleotides agree with TRBD2. Germline V gives CDR1 LNHDA, CDR2 SQIVND (reference sequence). The J segment lost 9 bases and the V segment lost 5 bases, leaving 9 bases of the junction unmatched. The CDR3 extends over 16 amino acids. CDR3 in amino acids: CASSAHGTSGSGEQFF. The DNA for the CDR3 is TGTGCCAGTAGTGCTCACGGGACTAGCGGGAGCGGTGAGCAGTTCTTC. Drawing the rest from reference TRBV19 and TRBJ2-1, the complete variable domain is DGGITQSPKYLFRKEGQNVTLSCEQNLNHDAMYWYRQDPGQGLRLIYYSQIVNDFQKGDIAEGYSVSREKKESFPLTVTSAQKNPTAFYLCASSAHGTSGSGEQFFGPGTRLTVL.

The chain employs TRBV29-1 and TRBJ1-1, with TRBD1 matching 11 bases. In germline, CDR1 is SQVTM, CDR2 ANQGSEA. Trimming cost V 6 bases and J 3 bases; bases outside gene matches: 6. The CDR3 has 14 amino acids. CDR3: CSVTGTGGYTEAFF. The CDR3 bases are TGCAGCGTCACCGGGACAGGGGGGTACACTGAAGCTTTCTTT.

This clone has more than one count but fewer than ten. The rearrangement uses TRBV27 and TRBJ1-6; D is undetermined. CDR1 is MNHEY, CDR2 SMNVEV, per germline (reference sequence). V lost 5 bases and J 6 bases, leaving 14 bases between the germline ends. The CDR3 totals 15 residues. This chain's CDR3 is CASSPLRLTNSPLHF. Written as DNA, the CDR3 is TGTGCCAGCAGTCCACTCAGACTGACTAATTCACCCCTCCACTTT.

The V call is TRBV9, the J call TRBJ2-6; D remains ambiguous. Trimming pared 6 bases from V and 0 bases from J, leaving 7 bases between. The CDR3 contains 14 residues. Looked up from germline, CDR1 is SGDLS and CDR2 is YYNGEE. The CDR3 nucleotides are TGTGCCAGCACCTCCAGCTCTGGGGCCAACGTCCTGACTTTC. Protein sequence: CASTSSSGANVLTF.

This chain connects TRBV28 to TRBJ2-7; 11 bases align to TRBD1. J lost 3 bases, V lost 1 base, and 2 bases had no gene match. There are 15 residues in the CDR3. CDR1 and CDR2 from the germline V gene are MDHEN and SYDVKM. CDR3 residues: CASSLSGTGGYEQYF. The CDR3 DNA reads as TGTGCCAGCAGTTTATCAGGGACAGGGGGCTACGAGCAGTACTTC.

This chain connects TRBV9 to TRBJ2-2; D unresolved. CDR3 length equals 15 residues. Germline V gene sequence: CDR1 SGDLS, CDR2 YYNGEE. Trimming shortened V by 0 bases and J by 4 bases, and 10 bases separated the two germline ends. The CDR3 protein is CASSVVGYPTGELFF. Here the CDR3 DNA reads TGTGCCAGCAGCGTAGTGGGCTACCCCACCGGGGAGCTGTTTTTT.